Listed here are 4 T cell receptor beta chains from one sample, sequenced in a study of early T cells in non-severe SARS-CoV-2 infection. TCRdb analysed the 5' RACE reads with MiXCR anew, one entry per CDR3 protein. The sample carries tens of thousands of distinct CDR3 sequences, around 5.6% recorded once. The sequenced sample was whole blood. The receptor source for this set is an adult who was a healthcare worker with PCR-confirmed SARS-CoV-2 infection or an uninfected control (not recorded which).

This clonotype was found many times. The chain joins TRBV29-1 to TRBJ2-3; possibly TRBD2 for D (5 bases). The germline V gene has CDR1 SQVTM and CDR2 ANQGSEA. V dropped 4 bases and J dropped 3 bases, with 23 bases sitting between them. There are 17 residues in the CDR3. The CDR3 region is CSVVEVASELRTDTQYF. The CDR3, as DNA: TGCAGCGTTGTGGAGGTAGCAAGCGAGCTCCGGACAGATACGCAGTATTTT.

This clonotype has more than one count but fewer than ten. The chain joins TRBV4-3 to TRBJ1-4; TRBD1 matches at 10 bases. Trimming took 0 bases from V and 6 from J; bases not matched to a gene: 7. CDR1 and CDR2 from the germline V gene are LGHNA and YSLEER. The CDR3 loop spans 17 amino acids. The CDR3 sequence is CASSQDTGTGAYEKLFF. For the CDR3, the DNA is TGCGCCAGCAGCCAAGATACGGGGACAGGGGCTTATGAAAAACTGTTTTTT.

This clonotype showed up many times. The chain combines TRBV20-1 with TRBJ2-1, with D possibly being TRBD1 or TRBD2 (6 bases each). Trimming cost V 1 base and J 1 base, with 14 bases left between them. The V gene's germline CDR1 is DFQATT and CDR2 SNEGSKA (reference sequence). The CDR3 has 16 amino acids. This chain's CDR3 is CSARGYLGGSYNEQFF. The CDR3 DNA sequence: TGCAGTGCTAGAGGGTACCTAGGGGGGTCCTACAATGAGCAGTTCTTC.

The CDR3 protein is CSARTGGETQYF. The DNA of the CDR3 is TGCAGTGCTCGGACAGGGGGAGAGACCCAGTACTTC. The V call is TRBV20-1, the J call TRBJ2-5; 10 nucleotides match TRBD1. CDR1 and CDR2 (germline): DFQATT, SNEGSKA (reference sequence). The CDR3 runs 12 residues. V was clipped by 5 bases and J by 4 bases; unmatched bases: 1.